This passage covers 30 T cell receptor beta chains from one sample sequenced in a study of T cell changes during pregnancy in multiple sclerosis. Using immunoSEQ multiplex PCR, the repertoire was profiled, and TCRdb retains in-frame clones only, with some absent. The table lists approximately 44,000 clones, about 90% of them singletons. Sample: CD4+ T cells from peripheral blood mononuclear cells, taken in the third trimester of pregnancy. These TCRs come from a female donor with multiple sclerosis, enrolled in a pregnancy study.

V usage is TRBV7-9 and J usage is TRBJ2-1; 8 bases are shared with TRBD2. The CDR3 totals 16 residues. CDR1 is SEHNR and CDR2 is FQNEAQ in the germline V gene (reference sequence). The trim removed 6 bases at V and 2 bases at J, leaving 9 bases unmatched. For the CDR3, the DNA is TGTGCCAGCAGTTTCTTTGGCGGGGGGCCCTACAATGAGCAGTTCTTC. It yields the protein CASSFFGGGPYNEQFF.

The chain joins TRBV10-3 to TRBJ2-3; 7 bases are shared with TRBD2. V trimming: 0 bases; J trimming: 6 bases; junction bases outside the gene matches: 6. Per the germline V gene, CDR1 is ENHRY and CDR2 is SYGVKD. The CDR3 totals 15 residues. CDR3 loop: CAISESSGMRDTQYF. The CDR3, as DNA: TGTGCCATCAGTGAGTCGAGCGGGATGAGGGATACGCAGTATTTT.

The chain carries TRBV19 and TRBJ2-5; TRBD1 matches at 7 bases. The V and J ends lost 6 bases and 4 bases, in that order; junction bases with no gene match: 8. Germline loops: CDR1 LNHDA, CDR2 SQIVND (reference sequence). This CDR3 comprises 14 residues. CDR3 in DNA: TGTGCCAGTAGGCCCACAGGGGCGGGAGAGACCCAGTACTTC. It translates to CASRPTGAGETQYF.

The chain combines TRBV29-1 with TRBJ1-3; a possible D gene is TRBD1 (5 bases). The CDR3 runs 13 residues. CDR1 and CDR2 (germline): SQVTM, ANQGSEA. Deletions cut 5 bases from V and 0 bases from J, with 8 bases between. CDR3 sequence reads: CSVSRDSGNTIYF. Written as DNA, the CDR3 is TGCAGCGTTAGCAGGGACTCTGGAAACACCATATATTTT.

The CDR3 nucleotides read TGTGCCAGCAGTTTGGTCTCAGGGGGCGGCTTCGAAGCTTTCTTT. This sequence encodes CASSLVSGGGFEAFF. This chain connects TRBV28 to TRBJ1-1; 8 bases are shared with TRBD1. V shed 3 bases, J shed 8 bases, and the junction held 11 bases outside the gene matches. The CDR3 loop spans 15 amino acids. From germline, CDR1 is MDHEN and CDR2 SYDVKM.

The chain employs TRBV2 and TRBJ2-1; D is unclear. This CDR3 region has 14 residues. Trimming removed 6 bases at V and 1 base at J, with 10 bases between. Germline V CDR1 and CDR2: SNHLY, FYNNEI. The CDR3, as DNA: TGTGCCAGCAGGCGTCAGGTGTCCTACAATGAGCAGTTCTTC. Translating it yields CASRRQVSYNEQFF.

The CDR3 protein is CASSLGRENTEAFF. In DNA form, the CDR3 reads TGTGCCAGCAGTTTAGGCAGGGAGAACACTGAAGCTTTCTTT. V usage is TRBV28 and J usage is TRBJ1-1, with D possibly being TRBD1 (5 bases). The V and J ends lost 2 bases and 1 base respectively, with 8 bases between them. CDR3 size: 14 residues. CDR1 and CDR2 from the germline V gene are MDHEN and SYDVKM.

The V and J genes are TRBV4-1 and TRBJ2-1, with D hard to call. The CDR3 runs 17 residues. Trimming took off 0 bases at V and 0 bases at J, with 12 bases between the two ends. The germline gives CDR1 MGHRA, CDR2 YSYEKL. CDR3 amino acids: CASSQDGRGSSYNEQFF. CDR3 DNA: TGCGCCAGCAGCCAAGATGGTCGCGGAAGCTCCTACAATGAGCAGTTCTTC.

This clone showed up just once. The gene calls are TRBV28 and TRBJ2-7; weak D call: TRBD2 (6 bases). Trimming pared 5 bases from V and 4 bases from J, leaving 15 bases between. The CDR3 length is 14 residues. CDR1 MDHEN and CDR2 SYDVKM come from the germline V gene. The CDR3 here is CASSPPGVQYEQYF. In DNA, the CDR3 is TGTGCCAGCAGTCCTCCGGGGGTCCAATACGAGCAGTACTTC.

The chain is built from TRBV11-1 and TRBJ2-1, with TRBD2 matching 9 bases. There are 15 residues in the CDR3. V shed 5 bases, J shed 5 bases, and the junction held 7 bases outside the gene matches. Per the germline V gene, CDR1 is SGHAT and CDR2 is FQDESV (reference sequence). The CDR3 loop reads CASSERGLANNEQFF. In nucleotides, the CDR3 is TGTGCCAGCAGCGAGCGCGGACTAGCGAACAATGAGCAGTTCTTC.

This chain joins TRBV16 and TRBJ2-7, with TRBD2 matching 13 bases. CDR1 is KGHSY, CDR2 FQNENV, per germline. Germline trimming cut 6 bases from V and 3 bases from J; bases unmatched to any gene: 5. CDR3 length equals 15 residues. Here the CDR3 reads CASSLGLAGVYEQYF. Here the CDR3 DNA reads TGTGCCAGCAGTCTCGGACTAGCGGGAGTCTACGAGCAGTACTTC.

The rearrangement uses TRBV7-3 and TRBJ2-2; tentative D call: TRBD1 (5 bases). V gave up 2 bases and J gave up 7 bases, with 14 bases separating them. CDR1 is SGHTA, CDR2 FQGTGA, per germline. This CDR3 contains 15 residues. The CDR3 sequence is CASSLFQGVNGELFF. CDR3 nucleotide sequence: TGTGCCAGCAGCTTATTCCAGGGTGTTAACGGGGAGCTGTTTTTT. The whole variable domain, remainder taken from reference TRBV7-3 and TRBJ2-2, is GAGVSQTPSNKVTEKGKYVELRCDPISGHTALYWYRQSLGQGPEFLIYFQGTGAADDSGLPNDRFFAVRPEGSVSTLKIQRTERGDSAVYLCASSLFQGVNGELFFGEGSRLTVL.

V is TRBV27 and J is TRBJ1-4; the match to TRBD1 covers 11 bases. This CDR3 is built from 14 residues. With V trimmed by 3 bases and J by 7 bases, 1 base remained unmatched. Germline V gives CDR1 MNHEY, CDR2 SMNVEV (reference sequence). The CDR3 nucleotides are TGTGCCAGCAGTTTGGACAGGGGGCGTGAAAAACTGTTTTTT. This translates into CASSLDRGREKLFF.

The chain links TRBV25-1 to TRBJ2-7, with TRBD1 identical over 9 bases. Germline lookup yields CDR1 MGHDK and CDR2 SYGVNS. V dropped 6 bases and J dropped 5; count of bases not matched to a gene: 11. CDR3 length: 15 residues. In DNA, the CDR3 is TGTGCCAGCAGACGGACAGGGGTTATTCCTGACGAGCAGTACTTC. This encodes CASRRTGVIPDEQYF.

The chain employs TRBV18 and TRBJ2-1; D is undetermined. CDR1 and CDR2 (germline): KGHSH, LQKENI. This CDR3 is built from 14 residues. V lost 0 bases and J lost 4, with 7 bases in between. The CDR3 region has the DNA TGTGCCAGCTCACCACCTGCCAGATACAATGAGCAGTTCTTC. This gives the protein CASSPPARYNEQFF.

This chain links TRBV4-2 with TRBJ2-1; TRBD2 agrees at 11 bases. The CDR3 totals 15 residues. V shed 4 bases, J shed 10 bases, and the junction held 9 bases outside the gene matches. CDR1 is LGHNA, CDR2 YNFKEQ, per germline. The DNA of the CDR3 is TGTGCCAGCAGCCCCGGGACTAGCGGAGACTTCGAGCAGTTCTTC. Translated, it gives CASSPGTSGDFEQFF.

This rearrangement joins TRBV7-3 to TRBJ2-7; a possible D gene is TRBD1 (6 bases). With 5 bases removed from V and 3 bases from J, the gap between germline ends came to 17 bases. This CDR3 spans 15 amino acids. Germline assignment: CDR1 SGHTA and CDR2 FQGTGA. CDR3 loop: CASSLLSDRYYEQYF. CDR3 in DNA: TGTGCCAGCAGCCTGCTCTCGGACAGATACTACGAGCAGTACTTC.

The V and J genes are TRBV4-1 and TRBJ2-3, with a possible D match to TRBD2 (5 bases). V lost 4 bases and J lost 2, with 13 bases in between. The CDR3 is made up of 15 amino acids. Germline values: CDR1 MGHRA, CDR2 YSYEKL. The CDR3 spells CASSPFGGPTDTQYF. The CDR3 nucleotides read TGCGCCAGCAGCCCCTTTGGCGGGCCCACAGATACGCAGTATTTT.

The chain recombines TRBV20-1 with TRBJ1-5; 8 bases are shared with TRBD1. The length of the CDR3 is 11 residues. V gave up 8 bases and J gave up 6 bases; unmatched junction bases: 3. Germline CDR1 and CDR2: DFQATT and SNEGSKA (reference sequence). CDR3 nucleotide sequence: TGCAGTTCAGGGGGCACTCAGCCCCAGCATTTT. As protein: CSSGGTQPQHF.

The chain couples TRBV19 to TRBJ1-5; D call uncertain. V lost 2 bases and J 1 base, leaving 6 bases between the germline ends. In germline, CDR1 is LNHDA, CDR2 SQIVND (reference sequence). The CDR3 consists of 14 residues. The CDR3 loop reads CASSILESNQPQHF. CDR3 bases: TGTGCCAGTAGTATATTAGAGAGCAATCAGCCCCAGCATTTT. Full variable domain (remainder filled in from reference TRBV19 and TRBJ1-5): DGGITQSPKYLFRKEGQNVTLSCEQNLNHDAMYWYRQDPGQGLRLIYYSQIVNDFQKGDIAEGYSVSREKKESFPLTVTSAQKNPTAFYLCASSILESNQPQHFGDGTRLSIL.

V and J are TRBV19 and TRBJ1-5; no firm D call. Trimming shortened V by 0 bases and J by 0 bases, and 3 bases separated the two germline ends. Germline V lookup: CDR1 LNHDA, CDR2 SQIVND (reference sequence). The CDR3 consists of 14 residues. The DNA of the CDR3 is TGTGCCAGTAGTATAGACGGTAGCAATCAGCCCCAGCATTTT. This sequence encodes CASSIDGSNQPQHF. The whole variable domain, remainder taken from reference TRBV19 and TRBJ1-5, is DGGITQSPKYLFRKEGQNVTLSCEQNLNHDAMYWYRQDPGQGLRLIYYSQIVNDFQKGDIAEGYSVSREKKESFPLTVTSAQKNPTAFYLCASSIDGSNQPQHFGDGTRLSIL.

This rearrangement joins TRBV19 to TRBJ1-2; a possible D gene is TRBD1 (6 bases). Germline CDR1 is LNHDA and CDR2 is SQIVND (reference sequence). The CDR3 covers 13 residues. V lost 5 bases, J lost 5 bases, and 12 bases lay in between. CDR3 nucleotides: TGTGCCAGTAGTGCGACGACAGGATATGGCTACACCTTC. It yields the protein CASSATTGYGYTF.

The CDR3 here is CASSRLRQPFEIRFTNYGYTF. The CDR3 DNA reads TGCGCCAGCAGTCGCCTGAGACAGCCGTTTGAAATTCGTTTTACTAACTATGGCTACACCTTC. The chain joins TRBV23-1 to TRBJ1-2, with D tentatively TRBD1 (5 bases). TRBV23-1 carries the ORF label, with uncertain function. V shed 4 bases and J shed 0 bases, with 30 bases lying between them. The CDR3 spans 21 residues.

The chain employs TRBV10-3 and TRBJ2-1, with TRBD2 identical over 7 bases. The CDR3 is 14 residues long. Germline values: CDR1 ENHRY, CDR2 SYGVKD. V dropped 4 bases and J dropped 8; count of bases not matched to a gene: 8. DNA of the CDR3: TGTGCCATCAGTGTGAGGCAGGGAGGGTATGAGCAGTTCTTC. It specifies CAISVRQGGYEQFF.

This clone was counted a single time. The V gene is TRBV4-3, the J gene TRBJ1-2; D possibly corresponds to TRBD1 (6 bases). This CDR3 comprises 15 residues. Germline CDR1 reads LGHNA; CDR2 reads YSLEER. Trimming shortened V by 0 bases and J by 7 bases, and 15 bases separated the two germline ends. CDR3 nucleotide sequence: TGCGCCAGCAGCCAAGAAAGAGCAGGGGTTAGTGGCTACACCTTC. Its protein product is CASSQERAGVSGYTF.

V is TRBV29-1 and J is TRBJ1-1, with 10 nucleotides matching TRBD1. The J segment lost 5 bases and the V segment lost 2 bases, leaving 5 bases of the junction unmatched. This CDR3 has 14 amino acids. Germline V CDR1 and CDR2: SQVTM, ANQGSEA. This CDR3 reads CSVESRDRGTEAFF. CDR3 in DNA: TGCAGCGTTGAAAGCCGGGACAGGGGAACTGAAGCTTTCTTT.

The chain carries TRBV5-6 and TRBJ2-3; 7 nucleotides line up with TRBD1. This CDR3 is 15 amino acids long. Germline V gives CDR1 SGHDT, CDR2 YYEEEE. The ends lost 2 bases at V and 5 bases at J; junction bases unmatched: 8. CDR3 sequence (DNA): TGTGCCAGCAGCTTACTAGGGGCAGGGGGAGATACGCAGTATTTT. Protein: CASSLLGAGGDTQYF.

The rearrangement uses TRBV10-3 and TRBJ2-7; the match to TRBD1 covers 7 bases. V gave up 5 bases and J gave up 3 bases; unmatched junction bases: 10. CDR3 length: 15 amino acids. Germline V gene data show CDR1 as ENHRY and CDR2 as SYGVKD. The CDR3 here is CAISKAGTEYYEQYF. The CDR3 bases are TGTGCCATCAGTAAAGCCGGGACAGAGTACTACGAGCAGTACTTC.

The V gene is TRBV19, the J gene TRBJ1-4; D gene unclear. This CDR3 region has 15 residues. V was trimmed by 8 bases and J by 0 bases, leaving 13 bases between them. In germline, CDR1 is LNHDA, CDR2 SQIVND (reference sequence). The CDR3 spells CASPLGPSTNEKLFF. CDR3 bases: TGTGCCAGTCCCTTGGGCCCCTCAACTAATGAAAAACTGTTTTTT. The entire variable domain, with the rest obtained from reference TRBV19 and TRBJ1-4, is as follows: DGGITQSPKYLFRKEGQNVTLSCEQNLNHDAMYWYRQDPGQGLRLIYYSQIVNDFQKGDIAEGYSVSREKKESFPLTVTSAQKNPTAFYLCASPLGPSTNEKLFFGSGTQLSVL.

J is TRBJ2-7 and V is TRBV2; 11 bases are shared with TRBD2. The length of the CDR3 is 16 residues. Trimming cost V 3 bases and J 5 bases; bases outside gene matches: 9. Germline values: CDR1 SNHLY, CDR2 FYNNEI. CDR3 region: CASSESSGRASHEQYF. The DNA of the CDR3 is TGTGCCAGCAGTGAGAGTAGCGGGAGGGCGTCACACGAGCAGTACTTC.